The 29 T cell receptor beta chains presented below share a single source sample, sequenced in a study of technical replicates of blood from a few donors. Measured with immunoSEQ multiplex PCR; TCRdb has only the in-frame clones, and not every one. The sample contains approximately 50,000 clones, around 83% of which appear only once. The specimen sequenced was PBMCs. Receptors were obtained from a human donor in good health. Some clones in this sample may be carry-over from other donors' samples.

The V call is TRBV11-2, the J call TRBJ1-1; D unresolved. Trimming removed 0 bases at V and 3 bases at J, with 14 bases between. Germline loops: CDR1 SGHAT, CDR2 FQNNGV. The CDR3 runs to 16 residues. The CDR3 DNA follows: TGTGCCAGCAGCTTAGACCGGTCTCGGGGTTACACTGAAGCTTTCTTT. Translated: CASSLDRSRGYTEAFF.

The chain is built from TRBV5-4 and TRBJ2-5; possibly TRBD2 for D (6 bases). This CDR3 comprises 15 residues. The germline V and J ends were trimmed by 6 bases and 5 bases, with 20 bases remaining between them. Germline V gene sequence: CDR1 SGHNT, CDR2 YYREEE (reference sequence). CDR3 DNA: TGTGCCAGCAACGGCCGGGACTCCCAGACGGAGACCCAGTACTTC. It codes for CASNGRDSQTETQYF.

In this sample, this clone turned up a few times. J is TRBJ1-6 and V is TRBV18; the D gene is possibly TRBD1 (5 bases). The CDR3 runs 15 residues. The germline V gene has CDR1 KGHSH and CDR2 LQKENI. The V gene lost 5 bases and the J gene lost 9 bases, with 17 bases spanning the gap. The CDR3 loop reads CASSALAGEASPLHF. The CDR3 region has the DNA TGTGCCAGCTCAGCCCTAGCGGGGGAGGCTTCACCCCTCCACTTT.

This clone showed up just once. The DNA of the CDR3 is TGTGCCAGCAGTGCCGACCAGGACTACGAGCAGTACTTC. The encoded protein is CASSADQDYEQYF. The chain couples TRBV27 to TRBJ2-7; D remains ambiguous. CDR1 and CDR2 from the germline V gene are MNHEY and SMNVEV (reference sequence). Trimming shortened V by 5 bases and J by 3 bases, and 11 bases separated the two germline ends. The CDR3 runs to 13 residues.

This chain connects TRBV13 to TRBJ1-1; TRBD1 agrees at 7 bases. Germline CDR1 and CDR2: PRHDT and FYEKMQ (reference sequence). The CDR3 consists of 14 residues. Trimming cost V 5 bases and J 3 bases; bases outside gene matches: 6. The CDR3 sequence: CASSPTGQDTEAFF. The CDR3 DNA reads TGTGCCAGCAGCCCAACCGGACAGGACACTGAAGCTTTCTTT.

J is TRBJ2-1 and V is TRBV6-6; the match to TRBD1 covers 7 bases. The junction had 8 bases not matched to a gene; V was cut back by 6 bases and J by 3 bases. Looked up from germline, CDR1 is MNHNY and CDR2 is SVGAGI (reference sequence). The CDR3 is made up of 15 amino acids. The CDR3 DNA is TGTGCCAGCAGCCCCCCGGGACAGAACTACAATGAGCAGTTCTTC. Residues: CASSPPGQNYNEQFF.

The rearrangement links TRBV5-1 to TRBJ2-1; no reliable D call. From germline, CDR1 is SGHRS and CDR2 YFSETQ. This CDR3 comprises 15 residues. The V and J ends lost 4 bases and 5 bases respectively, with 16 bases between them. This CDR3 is CASSHGTTTHNEQFF. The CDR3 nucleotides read TGCGCCAGCAGCCATGGTACTACTACACACAATGAGCAGTTCTTC.

CDR3 amino acids: CASSTRQGAGNTIYF. For the CDR3, the DNA is TGTGCCAGCAGCACCCGACAGGGGGCTGGAAACACCATATATTTT. The V gene is TRBV13, the J gene TRBJ1-3, with 9 bases aligning to TRBD1. Trimming took 5 bases from V and 2 from J; bases not matched to a gene: 4. Germline CDR1 is PRHDT and CDR2 is FYEKMQ (reference sequence). CDR3 size: 15 residues.

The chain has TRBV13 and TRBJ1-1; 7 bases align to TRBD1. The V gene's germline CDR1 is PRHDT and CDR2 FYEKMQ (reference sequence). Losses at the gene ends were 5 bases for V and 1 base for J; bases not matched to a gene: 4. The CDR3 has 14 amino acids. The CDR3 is CASSHRDRNTEAFF. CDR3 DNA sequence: TGTGCCAGCAGCCACCGGGACAGGAACACTGAAGCTTTCTTT.

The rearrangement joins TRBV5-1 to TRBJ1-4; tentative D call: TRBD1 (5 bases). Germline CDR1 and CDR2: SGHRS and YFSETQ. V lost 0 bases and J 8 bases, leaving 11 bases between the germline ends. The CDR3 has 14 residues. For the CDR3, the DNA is TGCGCCAGCAGCTTGGTCGGGGGGAAAGAAAAACTGTTTTTT. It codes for CASSLVGGKEKLFF.

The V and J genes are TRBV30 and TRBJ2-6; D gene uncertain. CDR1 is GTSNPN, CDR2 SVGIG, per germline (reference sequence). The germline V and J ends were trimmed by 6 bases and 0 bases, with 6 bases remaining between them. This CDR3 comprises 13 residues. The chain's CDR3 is CACFSSGANVLTF. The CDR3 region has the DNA TGTGCCTGCTTCAGCTCTGGGGCCAACGTCCTGACTTTC.

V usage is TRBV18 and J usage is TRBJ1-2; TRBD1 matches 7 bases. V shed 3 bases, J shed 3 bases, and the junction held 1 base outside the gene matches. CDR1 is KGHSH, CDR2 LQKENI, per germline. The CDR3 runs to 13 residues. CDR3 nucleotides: TGTGCCAGCTCACCGGGGACAGACTATGGCTACACCTTC. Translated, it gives CASSPGTDYGYTF. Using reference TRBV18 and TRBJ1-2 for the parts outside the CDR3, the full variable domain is NAGVMQNPRHLVRRRGQEARLRCSPMKGHSHVYWYRQLPEEGLKFMVYLQKENIIDESGMPKERFSAEFPKEGPSILRIQQVVRGDSAAYFCASSPGTDYGYTFGSGTRLTVV.

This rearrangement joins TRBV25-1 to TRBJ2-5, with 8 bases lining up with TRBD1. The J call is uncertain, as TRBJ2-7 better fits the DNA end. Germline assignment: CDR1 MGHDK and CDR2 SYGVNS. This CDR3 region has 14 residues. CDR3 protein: CASSAYRGSYEQYF. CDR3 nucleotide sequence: TGTGCCAGCAGTGCATACAGGGGGAGCTACGAGCAGTACTTC.

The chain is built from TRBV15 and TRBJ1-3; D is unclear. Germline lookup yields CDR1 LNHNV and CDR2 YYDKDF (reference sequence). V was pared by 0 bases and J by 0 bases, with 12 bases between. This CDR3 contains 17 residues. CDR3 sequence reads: CATSRDSQFLSGNTIYF. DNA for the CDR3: TGTGCCACCAGCAGAGATTCACAGTTCCTCTCTGGAAACACCATATATTTT.

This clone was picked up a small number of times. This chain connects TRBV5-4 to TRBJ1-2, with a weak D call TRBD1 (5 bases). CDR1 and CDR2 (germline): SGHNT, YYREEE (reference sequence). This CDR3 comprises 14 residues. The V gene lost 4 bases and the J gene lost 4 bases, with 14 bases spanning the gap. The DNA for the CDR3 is TGTGCCAGCAGCCCAACGGGGACTGTCTATGGCTACACCTTC. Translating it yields CASSPTGTVYGYTF. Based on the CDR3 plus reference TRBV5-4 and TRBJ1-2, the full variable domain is ETGVTQSPTHLIKTRGQQVTLRCSSQSGHNTVSWYQQALGQGPQFIFQYYREEENGRGNFPPRFSGLQFPNYSSELNVNALELDDSALYLCASSPTGTVYGYTFGSGTRLTVV.

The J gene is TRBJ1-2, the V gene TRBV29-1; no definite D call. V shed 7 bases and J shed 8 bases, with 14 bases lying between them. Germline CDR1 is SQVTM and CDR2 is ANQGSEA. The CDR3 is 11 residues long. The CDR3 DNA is TGCAGCGGCGGAGGAGACTGGGGCTACACCTTC. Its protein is CSGGGDWGYTF.

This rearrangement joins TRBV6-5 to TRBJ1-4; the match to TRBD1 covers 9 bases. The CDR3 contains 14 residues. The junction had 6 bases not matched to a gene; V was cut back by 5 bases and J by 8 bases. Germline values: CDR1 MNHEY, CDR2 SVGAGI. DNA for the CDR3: TGTGCCAGCAGTAGGACAGGGGAGGGGGAAAAACTGTTTTTT. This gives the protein CASSRTGEGEKLFF.

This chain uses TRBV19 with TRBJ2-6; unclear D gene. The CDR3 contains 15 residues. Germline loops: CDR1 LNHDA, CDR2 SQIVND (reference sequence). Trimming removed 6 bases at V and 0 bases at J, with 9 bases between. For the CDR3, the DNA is TGTGCCAGTAGAGTCTCAGACTCTGGGGCCAACGTCCTGACTTTC. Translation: CASRVSDSGANVLTF.

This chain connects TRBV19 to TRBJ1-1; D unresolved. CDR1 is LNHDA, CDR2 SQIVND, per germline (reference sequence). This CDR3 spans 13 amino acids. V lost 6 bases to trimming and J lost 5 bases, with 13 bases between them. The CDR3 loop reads CASRIQRGTEAFF. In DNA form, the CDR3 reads TGTGCCAGTAGGATTCAACGAGGGACTGAAGCTTTCTTT.

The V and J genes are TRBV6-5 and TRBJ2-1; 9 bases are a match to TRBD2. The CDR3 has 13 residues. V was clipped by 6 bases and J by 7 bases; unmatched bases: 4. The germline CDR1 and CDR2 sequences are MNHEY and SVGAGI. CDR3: CASRGLAGNEQFF. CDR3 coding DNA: TGTGCCAGCAGGGGACTAGCTGGTAATGAGCAGTTCTTC.

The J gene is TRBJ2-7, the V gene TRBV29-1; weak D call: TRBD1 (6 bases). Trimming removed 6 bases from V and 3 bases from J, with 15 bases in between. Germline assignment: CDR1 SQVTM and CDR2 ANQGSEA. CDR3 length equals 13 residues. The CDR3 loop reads CSVKTGRSYEQYF. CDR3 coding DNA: TGCAGCGTGAAGACAGGAAGAAGCTACGAGCAGTACTTC.

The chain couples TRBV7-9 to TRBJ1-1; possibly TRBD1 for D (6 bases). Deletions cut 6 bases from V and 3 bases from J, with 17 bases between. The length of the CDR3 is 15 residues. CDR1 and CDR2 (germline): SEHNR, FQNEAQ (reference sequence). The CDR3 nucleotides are TGTGCCAGCAGACGCCGGGCCTCAGGGGACACTGAAGCTTTCTTT. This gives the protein CASRRRASGDTEAFF.

The CDR3: CASSQDWPEETQYF. CDR3 bases: TGCGCCAGCAGCCAAGATTGGCCCGAAGAGACCCAGTACTTC. This rearrangement joins TRBV4-1 to TRBJ2-5, with D unclear. Trimming stripped 0 bases from V and 3 bases from J, with 8 bases between. The germline V gene encodes CDR1 MGHRA and CDR2 YSYEKL. This CDR3 has 14 residues.

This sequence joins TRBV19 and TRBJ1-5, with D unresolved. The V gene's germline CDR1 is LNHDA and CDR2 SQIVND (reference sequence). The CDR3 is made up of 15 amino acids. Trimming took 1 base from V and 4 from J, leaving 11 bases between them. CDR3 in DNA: TGTGCCAGTAGTATAGCCGTTTTAGCTAATCAGCCCCAGCATTTT. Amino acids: CASSIAVLANQPQHF.

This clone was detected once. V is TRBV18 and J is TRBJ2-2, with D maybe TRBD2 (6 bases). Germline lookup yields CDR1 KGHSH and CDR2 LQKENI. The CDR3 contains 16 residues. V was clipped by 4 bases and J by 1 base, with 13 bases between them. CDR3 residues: CASSLTGTQNTGELFF. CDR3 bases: TGTGCCAGCTCACTTACCGGGACTCAGAACACCGGGGAGCTGTTTTTT. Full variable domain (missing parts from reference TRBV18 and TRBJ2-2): NAGVMQNPRHLVRRRGQEARLRCSPMKGHSHVYWYRQLPEEGLKFMVYLQKENIIDESGMPKERFSAEFPKEGPSILRIQQVVRGDSAAYFCASSLTGTQNTGELFFGEGSRLTVL.

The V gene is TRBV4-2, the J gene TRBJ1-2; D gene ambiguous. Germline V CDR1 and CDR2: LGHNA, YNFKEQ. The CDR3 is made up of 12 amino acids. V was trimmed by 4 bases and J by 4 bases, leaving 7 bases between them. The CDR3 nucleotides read TGTGCCAGCAGCCGCGGGGTCTATGGCTACACCTTC. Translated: CASSRGVYGYTF.

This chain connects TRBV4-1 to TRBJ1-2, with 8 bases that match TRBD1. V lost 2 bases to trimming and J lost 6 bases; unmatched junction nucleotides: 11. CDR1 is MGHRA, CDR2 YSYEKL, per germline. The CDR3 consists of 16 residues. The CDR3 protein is CASSQLAGQGRHGYTF. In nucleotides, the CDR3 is TGCGCCAGCAGCCAACTCGCCGGACAGGGACGGCATGGCTACACCTTC.

The CDR3 sequence: CASSPGSNPGGSPLHF. CDR3 nucleotide sequence: TGTGCCAGCTCACCAGGGTCCAACCCAGGTGGTTCACCCCTCCACTTT. J is TRBJ1-6 and V is TRBV18, with D uncertain. V lost 2 bases and J lost 9, with 17 bases in between. Germline V CDR1 and CDR2: KGHSH, LQKENI. This CDR3 contains 16 residues.

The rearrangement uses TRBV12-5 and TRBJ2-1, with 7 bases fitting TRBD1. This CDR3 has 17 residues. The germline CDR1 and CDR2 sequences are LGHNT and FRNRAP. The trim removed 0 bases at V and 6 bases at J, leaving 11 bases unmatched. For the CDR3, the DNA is TGTGCTAGTGGTTTGGTAATTGGGGGCAGGGGGATCAATGAGCAGTTCTTC. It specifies CASGLVIGGRGINEQFF.